This TCR beta chain stems from a study of T cell responses to AZD1222 COVID-19 vaccine. At the level of the study: Second-dose schedules of about 4 or about 12 weeks were combined. Notes on the study in general: Unmutated regions of variants are reportedly targeted by nearly half of spike-specific TCRs. Samples come after the peak T cell response, not at day 14.

Notes on this clone: The antigen is unknown.

Data came from immunoSEQ multiplex PCR; TCRdb stores just in-frame clones and leaves some out. The table includes around 140,000 clones, 85% to 95% detected once. Sequencing was performed on peripheral blood, taken on day 0 of AZD1222 vaccination. This TCR came from an adult in good health.

CDR3 nucleotide sequence: TGTGCCAGCAGCGTAGGGACAGGGAGAAACACCATATATTTT. It yields the protein CASSVGTGRNTIYF. The gene calls are TRBV9 and TRBJ1-3, with 8 bases that match TRBD1. With 0 bases clipped from V and 5 bases from J, the junction kept 1 base outside the gene matches. The length of the CDR3 is 14 residues. Germline CDR1 and CDR2: SGDLS and YYNGEE.